Below, 11 T cell receptor beta chains from the same sample are listed, as sequenced in a study of neurological immune-mediated disorders. TCRdb re-called the 5' RACE reads through MiXCR, storing one row per CDR3 protein. The sample holds about 77,000 distinct CDR3 sequences; about 9.4% are singletons and the top ten take about 1.7%. Sequenced input: PBMCs. Source of these receptors: a man aged 50 to 60 in good health.

This clonotype has a count of ten or more. The rearrangement uses TRBV5-1 and TRBJ2-2; D may be TRBD1 (5 bases). The CDR3 extends over 15 amino acids. Germline values: CDR1 SGHRS, CDR2 YFSETQ. The germline V and J ends were trimmed by 1 base and 4 bases, with 11 bases remaining between them. In nucleotides, the CDR3 is TGCGCCAGCAGCTTGTCTCAGCAGGGCACCGGGGAGCTGTTTTTT. Amino acids: CASSLSQQGTGELFF. The whole variable domain, filled in from reference TRBV5-1 and TRBJ2-2, reads KAGVTQTPRYLIKTRGQQVTLSCSPISGHRSVSWYQQTPGQGLQFLFEYFSETQRNKGNFPGRFSGRQFSNSRSEMNVSTLELGDSALYLCASSLSQQGTGELFFGEGSRLTVL.

As concerns this clonotype: This clone may be a read error of a much larger clone one base away. The CDR3 region has the DNA TGCGCCAACAGCTTGGATGGCGTATACAGCTACACCTTC. As protein: CANSLDGVYSYTF. This chain uses TRBV5-1 with TRBJ1-2; unclear D gene. The CDR3 extends over 13 amino acids. The germline gives CDR1 SGHRS, CDR2 YFSETQ.

This clonotype occurred many times. The rearrangement uses TRBV7-2 and TRBJ2-7, with TRBD1 matching 7 bases. The CDR3 has 15 residues. V shed 3 bases and J 1 base; nucleotides not matched to a gene: 6. CDR1 and CDR2 (germline): SGHTA, FQGNSA. In DNA, the CDR3 is TGTGCCAGCAGCTTTTGGGACAGACGGTCCTACGAGCAGTACTTC. As protein: CASSFWDRRSYEQYF.

There are many counts of this clonotype. This chain links TRBV20-1 with TRBJ2-3, with no clear D. The V gene's germline CDR1 is DFQATT and CDR2 SNEGSKA (reference sequence). The CDR3 is 12 residues long. V was pared by 5 bases and J by 0 bases, with 6 bases between. The CDR3 DNA reads as TGCAGTGCTCGACTGAGCACAGATACGCAGTATTTT. This gives the protein CSARLSTDTQYF.

This clonotype was detected many times. The chain couples TRBV12-3 or TRBV12-4 to TRBJ1-5, with D perhaps TRBD1 (6 bases). The CDR3 is 16 amino acids. Trimming removed 1 base at V and 2 bases at J, with 12 bases between. The CDR3 protein is CASSLEGVYGNQPQHF. Written as DNA, the CDR3 is TGTGCCAGCAGTTTAGAGGGGGTCTACGGCAATCAGCCCCAGCATTTT.

This clonotype was observed many times. This chain connects TRBV14 to TRBJ2-1, with D possibly being TRBD1 or TRBD2 (6 bases each). This CDR3 is 16 amino acids long. Trimming removed 6 bases at V and 2 bases at J, with 17 bases between. Germline V gives CDR1 SGHDN, CDR2 FVKESK. In DNA form, the CDR3 reads TGTGCCAGCAGGCCCCCGGGGGCCGTAACCTACAATGAGCAGTTCTTC. Its translation: CASRPPGAVTYNEQFF.

This clonotype was counted ten times or more. This sequence joins TRBV24-1 and TRBJ2-1; 8 bases line up with TRBD1. The CDR3 loop spans 15 amino acids. V dropped 11 bases and J dropped 0; count of bases not matched to a gene: 8. Germline assignment: CDR1 KGHDR and CDR2 SFDVKD. The CDR3 is CAINGQGGSYNEQFF. Written as DNA, the CDR3 is TGTGCCATCAACGGACAGGGAGGCTCCTACAATGAGCAGTTCTTC.

Ten or more counts support this clonotype. The rearrangement uses TRBV14 and TRBJ2-1; 12 bases match TRBD2. The germline V gene encodes CDR1 SGHDN and CDR2 FVKESK. Unmatched junction bases numbered 7, after V lost 1 base and J lost 9 bases. The CDR3 extends over 16 amino acids. CDR3 protein: CASSQVRLAGVGEQFF. The CDR3 DNA sequence: TGTGCCAGCAGCCAAGTTCGACTAGCGGGAGTCGGTGAGCAGTTCTTC.

At least ten counts were recorded for this clonotype. The chain is built from TRBV10-3 and TRBJ2-3, with D perhaps matching TRBD2 (6 bases). The ends were cut back, 3 bases at V and 2 bases at J, with 12 bases in the middle. From germline, CDR1 is ENHRY and CDR2 SYGVKD. This CDR3 region has 15 residues. CDR3 amino acids: CAISDYGGITDTQYF. DNA of the CDR3: TGTGCCATCAGTGACTACGGGGGAATCACAGATACGCAGTATTTT.

This clonotype was observed a few times. The CDR3 coding sequence is TGTGCCAGTAGTAGAGGGGGGCGCGATGCTTTCTTT. Translated, it gives CASSRGGRDAFF. The chain couples TRBV19 to TRBJ1-1; a possible D gene is TRBD1 (6 bases). V was cut by 4 bases and J by 11 bases, with 14 bases left in between. The CDR3 is made up of 12 amino acids. The germline V gene has CDR1 LNHDA and CDR2 SQIVND (reference sequence).

This clonotype was counted ten times or more. This chain uses TRBV5-1 with TRBJ2-1; 7 bases line up with TRBD2. CDR1 and CDR2 (germline): SGHRS, YFSETQ. Trimming removed 0 bases from V and 5 bases from J; junction bases left unmatched: 2. The CDR3 has 14 amino acids. DNA for the CDR3: TGCGCCAGCAGCTTGGGTCTAGCGGACAATGAGCAGTTCTTC. Translated: CASSLGLADNEQFF.